Here is one T cell receptor (beta chain) with its context. This clone has just a few counts. The antigen this receptor binds is unknown. Base-call qualities are not available, and no considerably larger clone is one nucleotide away. This sample stems from a study of blood T cell repertoires in COVID-19 (dated by TCRdb to about 2020). Looking at the study overall: The collaborator samples originated in the United States, Italy and Spain and spanned the acute and convalescent phases of COVID-19. The material from the prospective study consisted of cDNA or gDNA derived from T cells, B-cell-depleted T cells, or PBMCs. Subjects who had been exposed to COVID-19, were actively infected with it, or had recovered from it provided the deeply sampled blood TCRbeta repertoires that made up the dataset. The repertoires were made available in a free public database intended to serve as a resource for research on the immune response to SARS-CoV-2. Samples were obtained from the ongoing ImmuneRACE study (first 160 participants) and from 1,254 subjects provided by 6 global collaborators. The sample metadata nearly always contained a de-identified subject ID, COVID-19 status, age in years and sex. Where HLA class I and class II types were available, the types were taken from metadata supplied by the sample provider, not from assay-based typing. Study-level results and caveats: Clinical and demographic metadata were provided uncurated, with the amount varying by source and participant.

Another Seattle source contributed samples from volunteer blood donors who had recovered from COVID-19. Each collaborating institution followed its own protocols to collect whole blood in K2EDTA tubes. For TCRbeta analysis, collaborators shipped samples in one of three forms: frozen whole blood, isolated PBMCs, or DNA extracted from either of those sample types. Taken from the germline V gene (reference sequence), the CDR1 and CDR2 loops are LGHDT and YNNKEL. Reading from cysteine to phenylalanine, the CDR3 counts 16 amino acids. Of all the DNA, just the CDR3 is kept, 48 bases in frame from base 1. Between the V and J ends, shortened by 6 bases and 3 bases respectively, the junction contains 15 bases. TCRbeta CDR3 regions were amplified from genomic DNA using the immunoSEQ Assay, a bias-controlled multiplex PCR. The authors' pipeline ran thus. Nucleated cell counts per sample were estimated from amplification of reference gene primers within the assay. To quantify the absolute abundance of each unique TCRbeta CDR3 rearrangement, sequence reads were collapsed and filtered. For each sample, productive Simpson clonality was calculated as the square root of Simpson's diversity index over productive rearrangements. Entries here come from immuneACCESS through TCRdb and include only in-frame sequences with V and J called. Some clones fail to appear in such tables; in the studies checked, an unresolved V gene covers under half of the shortfall, and the cause of the remainder is unknown. D and trimming come from the DNA, and the V and J calls and clone size come from that table. For this sample the table gives over 200,000 clones, of which roughly nine tenths were detected only once. Jointly, the top ten make up around a tenth of the sample.

The chain joins TRBV3-1 (or the pseudogene TRBV3-2) to TRBJ1-6; the D gene is possibly TRBD1, with 6 bases matching. The receptor's source is a man aged 35-49 years who had recovered from COVID-19. Sequences were obtained from peripheral blood. CDR3 sequence: CASRNRETLYNSPLHF. The sequenced DNA: TGTGCCAGCAGGAACAGGGAAACCCTCTATAATTCACCCCTCCACTTT.